A single T cell receptor beta chain is shown here with its context. The target antigen is unknown. This entry comes from a study of T cells in Graves' hyperthyroidism and ophthalmopathy. Germline V lookup: CDR1 KGHSH, CDR2 LQKENI. The length of the CDR3 is 15 residues. Trimming took off 0 bases at V and 6 bases at J, with 12 bases between the two ends. Study-wide points: A model of 13 V-J pairs discriminated ophthalmopathy from stable hyperthyroidism. Clonotypes that were expanded in thyroid above 0.001 mostly appeared in blood too. Model-based prediction identified ophthalmopathy a median 6.5 months prior to its onset.

Amplified regions were TCR beta CDR3 sequences from RNA transcripts. Researchers ran a first-round RT-PCR on the TCR CDR3 using the HTBI primer set. TCRdb called the multiplex PCR reads again in MiXCR, with one record for every CDR3 protein. Seen here are roughly 530,000 distinct CDR3 sequences, 17% observed once, and the top ten hold about 16%. Uncontrolled infection, other autoimmune disease, pregnancy or lactation led to exclusion. This TCR was recovered from a woman between 18 and 30 years old with Graves' ophthalmopathy. The chain links TRBV18 to TRBJ2-4; D gene uncertain. Sequenced: blood. The CDR3 sequence is CASSPPSSRRNIQYF. Here the CDR3 DNA reads TGTGCCAGCTCACCACCCAGCTCCCGGCGAAACATTCAGTACTTC.